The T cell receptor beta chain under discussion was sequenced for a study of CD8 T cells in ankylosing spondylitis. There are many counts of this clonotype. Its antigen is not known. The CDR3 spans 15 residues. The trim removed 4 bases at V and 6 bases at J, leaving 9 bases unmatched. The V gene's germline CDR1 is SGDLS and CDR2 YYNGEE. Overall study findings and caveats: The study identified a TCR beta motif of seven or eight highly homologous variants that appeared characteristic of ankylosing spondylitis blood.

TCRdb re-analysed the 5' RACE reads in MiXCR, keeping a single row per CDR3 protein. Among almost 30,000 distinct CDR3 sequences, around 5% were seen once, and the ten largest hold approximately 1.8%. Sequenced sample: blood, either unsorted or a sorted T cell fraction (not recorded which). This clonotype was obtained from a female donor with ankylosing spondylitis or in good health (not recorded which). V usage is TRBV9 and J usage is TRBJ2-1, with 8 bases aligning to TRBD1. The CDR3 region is CASSPQTGAGNEQFF. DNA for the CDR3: TGTGCCAGCAGCCCGCAGACAGGGGCGGGCAATGAGCAGTTCTTC. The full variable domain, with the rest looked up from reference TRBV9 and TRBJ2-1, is DSGVTQTPKHLITATGQRVTLRCSPRSGDLSVYWYQQSLDQGLQFLIQYYNGEERAKGNILERFSAQQFPDLHSELNLSSLELGDSALYFCASSPQTGAGNEQFFGPGTRLTVL.